This TCR beta chain appears in the sequencing data of a study of CD4 T cells in relation to SARS-CoV-2 and coronaviruses. Overall study context: After less than eleven days of antigen culture, PBMC TCR beta CDR3s were sequenced. Controls used an HIV-1 Nef peptide pool or no peptide.

In this sample, this clone turned up a few times. Its matching antigen is unknown. One junction end disagrees with the germline gene, perhaps due to a read error. Looked up from germline, CDR1 is MNHNS and CDR2 is SASEGT. The CDR3 totals 15 residues. Unexposed donor CD4+ T cells date from about 2010-2018, before the COVID-19 pandemic. After about 10 days of culture, CD4+ T cells were isolated. The assay was immunoSEQ multiplex PCR, and TCRdb's table has in-frame clones only and misses some. This sample has approximately 30,000 clones, with about 79% found just once. The rearrangement uses TRBV6-1 and TRBJ2-3, with D uncertain. This receptor was taken from a human donor in good health. Sequencing input: CD4+ T cells from PBMCs, cultured in vitro. In DNA form, the CDR3 reads TGTGCCAGCAGAGAAGGATTAGCAGACACAGATACGCAGTATTTT. It translates to CASREGLADTDTQYF.